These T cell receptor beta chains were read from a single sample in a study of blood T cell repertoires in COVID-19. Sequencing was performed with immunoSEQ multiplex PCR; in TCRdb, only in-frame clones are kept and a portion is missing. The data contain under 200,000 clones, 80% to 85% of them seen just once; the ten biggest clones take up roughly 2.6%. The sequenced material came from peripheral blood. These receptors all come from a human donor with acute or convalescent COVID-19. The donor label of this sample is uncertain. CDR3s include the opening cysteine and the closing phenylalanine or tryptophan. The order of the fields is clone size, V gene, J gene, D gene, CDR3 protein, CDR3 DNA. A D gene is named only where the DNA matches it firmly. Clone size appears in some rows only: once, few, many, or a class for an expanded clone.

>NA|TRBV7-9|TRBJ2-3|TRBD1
CASSSGQVGTDTQYF
TGTGCCAGCAGCTCCGGACAGGTTGGCACAGATACGCAGTATTTT
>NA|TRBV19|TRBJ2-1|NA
CASSPRQGRDEQFF
TGTGCCAGTAGCCCCCGCCAGGGTAGGGATGAGCAGTTCTTC
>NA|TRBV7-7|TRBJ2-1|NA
CASSLEGGAYNEQFF
TGTGCTAGCAGCTTAGAGGGGGGGGCCTACAATGAGCAGTTCTTC
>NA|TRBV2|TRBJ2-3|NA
CASSEAGRGPTDTQYF
TGTGCCAGCAGTGAAGCGGGCCGGGGTCCCACAGATACGCAGTATTTT
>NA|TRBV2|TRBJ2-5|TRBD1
CASSFPPGQGKETQYF
TGTGCCAGCAGTTTCCCTCCGGGACAGGGGAAAGAGACCCAGTACTTC
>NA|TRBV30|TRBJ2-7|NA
CAWSRGASYEQYF
TGTGCCTGGAGTCGCGGGGCGTCCTACGAGCAGTACTTC
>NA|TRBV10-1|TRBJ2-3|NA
CASSEMKTPPTQYF
TGCGCCAGCAGTGAGATGAAGACTCCACCAACGCAGTATTTT
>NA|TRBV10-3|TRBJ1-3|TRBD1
CAISMDREGGGNTIYF
TGTGCCATCAGCATGGACAGGGAAGGTGGTGGAAACACCATATATTTT
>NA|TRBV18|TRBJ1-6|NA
CASSPSQANSPLHF
TGTGCCAGCTCACCCTCGCAGGCAAATTCACCCCTCCACTTT
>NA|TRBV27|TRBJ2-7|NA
CASSPEHGGQYF
TGTGCCAGCAGCCCCGAACACGGGGGGCAGTACTTC
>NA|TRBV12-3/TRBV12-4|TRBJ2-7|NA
CASRRRDEQYF
TGTGCCAGCAGGCGGCGCGACGAGCAGTACTTC
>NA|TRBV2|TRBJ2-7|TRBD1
CASSADRGPYEQYF
TGTGCCAGCAGTGCGGACAGGGGACCCTACGAGCAGTACTTC
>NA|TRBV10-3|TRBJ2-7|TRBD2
CAISPKELAGVLEQYF
TGTGCCATCAGCCCCAAGGAGCTTGCGGGAGTTCTCGAGCAGTACTTC
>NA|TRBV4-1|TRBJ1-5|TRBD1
CASSQRQGNQPQHF
TGCGCCAGCAGCCAAAGACAGGGTAATCAGCCCCAGCATTTT
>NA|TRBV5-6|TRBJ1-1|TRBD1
CASSLVVTGGKSEAFF
TGTGCCAGCAGCTTGGTTGTGACAGGGGGCAAATCTGAAGCTTTCTTT
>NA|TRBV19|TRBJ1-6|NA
CASSTSPGRGHSPLHF
TGTGCCAGTAGTACCTCCCCGGGCAGGGGACATTCACCCCTCCACTTT
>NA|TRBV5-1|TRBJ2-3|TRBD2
CASSWGAGGITDTQYF
TGCGCCAGCAGCTGGGGAGCGGGGGGGATAACAGATACGCAGTATTTT
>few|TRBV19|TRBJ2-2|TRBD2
CASSIRGGTHTGELFF
TGTGCCAGTAGTATTCGGGGGGGGACTCACACCGGGGAGCTGTTTTTT
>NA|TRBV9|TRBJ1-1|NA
CASSVGSGGGRAFF
TGTGCCAGCAGCGTAGGTTCGGGAGGGGGTCGAGCTTTCTTT
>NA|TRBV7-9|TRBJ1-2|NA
CASSPARGEAYGYTF
TGTGCCAGCAGCCCCGCCCGGGGAGAGGCCTATGGCTACACCTTC